This T cell receptor (beta chain) was retrieved from a study of T cell responses to AZD1222 COVID-19 vaccine. General study points: As reported, nearly half of all spike-specific TCRs target variant regions that are unmutated. The donors showed a predominance of white British ancestry and of females, with possible underestimation of clonal diversity. At study baseline, merely over 5 AZD1222 recipients were seropositive.

Repertoires were generated with immunoSEQ multiplex PCR, while TCRdb's copy carries only in-frame clones and drops some. The sample holds roughly 180,000 clones, about 90% seen once. With regard to this clone: Its target is not known.

V dropped 3 bases and J dropped 6 bases, with 5 bases sitting between them. This CDR3 region has 10 residues. The germline CDR1 and CDR2 sequences are DFQATT and SNEGSKA (reference sequence). The chain is built from TRBV20-1 and TRBJ1-1, with D unresolved. The receptor comes from an adult who received the AZD1222 COVID-19 vaccine. This material consisted of peripheral blood, taken 28 days after the second AZD1222 dose. This chain's CDR3 is CSARLAEAFF. The CDR3 DNA sequence: TGCAGTGCTAGGTTAGCTGAAGCTTTCTTT.